The source of this T cell receptor (beta chain) is a study of T cells in Graves' hyperthyroidism and ophthalmopathy. This clonotype came up a few times. V was cut by 5 bases and J by 7 bases, with 18 bases left in between. CDR3 length equals 16 residues. Amplification targeted TCR beta CDR3 regions from RNA transcripts. The primer set for the first-round RT-PCR of the TCR CDR3 was HTBI. TCRdb reprocessed the multiplex PCR reads via MiXCR and lists one record per CDR3 protein. The sample has about 560,000 distinct CDR3 sequences, approximately 14% seen once; the top ten hold under 8%. Material for sequencing was blood. V is TRBV12-3 or TRBV12-4 and J is TRBJ1-6; possibly TRBD1 for D (5 bases). This TCR derives from a woman in her 30s with Graves' hyperthyroidism. This CDR3 reads CASSIGTPGGNSPLHF. DNA for the CDR3: TGTGCCAGCAGTATCGGGACCCCGGGGGGGAATTCACCCCTCCACTTT.